This TCR beta chain was recorded in a study of T cells after posttransplantation cyclophosphamide. Study results and limitations: TRB overlap between skin or GI tissue T cells and blood was limited. Recipient CMV seropositivity and CMV reactivation strongly tracked TRB clonality. Later blood repertoires were often dominated by clones from the donor CD8+ memory compartment.

A marrow graft followed busulfan-fludarabine conditioning, with cyclophosphamide on days +3 and +4. This clone came up many times. Its antigen is unidentified. TCRdb's table, derived via immunoSEQ multiplex PCR, lists solely in-frame clones and lacks some. The sample holds 9,500 to 12,000 clones, and no clone turns up only once. The J segment lost 0 bases and the V segment lost 0 bases, leaving 2 bases of the junction unmatched. This CDR3 comprises 16 residues. This specimen consisted of PBMCs, obtained after allogeneic stem cell transplant with posttransplant cyclophosphamide. This chain links TRBV12-3 or TRBV12-4 with TRBJ2-1; the match to TRBD2 covers 7 bases. This TCR was sampled from a female patient aged 40-50 years who received an allogeneic stem cell transplant from a related donor, was CMV-positive, and had no GVHD. Some T cells may be graft donor cells. The CDR3 reads CASSLAGGSSYNEQFF. DNA of the CDR3: TGTGCCAGCAGTTTAGCGGGGGGGAGCTCCTACAATGAGCAGTTCTTC.